Listed below are T cell receptor beta chains from one sample, sequenced in a study of CD8 T cells in Susac syndrome. Using its own MiXCR run on the immunoSEQ multiplex PCR reads, TCRdb lists one record per CDR3 protein. The sample holds more than 150,000 distinct CDR3 sequences, around 95% seen once. Material for sequencing was CD4+ T cells from PBMCs. These receptor sequences come from a human donor with Susac syndrome. Each CDR3 is given with its conserved first and last residue. A D gene is named only where the DNA matches it firmly. Some rows mark clone size as missing; the rest say once, few, many or name a class of expanded clone.

d_gene	v_gene	abundance	j_gene	CDR3nt	CDR3aa
.	TRBV7-9	once	TRBJ2-5	TGTGCCAGCAGCACAGAGTTGGCGGTCCTAAAAGAGACCCAGTACTTC	CASSTELAVLKETQYF
.	TRBV9	.	TRBJ1-1	TGTGCCAGCAACAAAGTGGGCAAGAACACTGAAGCTTTCTTT	CASNKVGKNTEAFF
TRBD2	TRBV20-1	.	TRBJ2-3	TGCAGTCCCAGTGGCGGGGGATACACAGATACGCAGTATTTT	CSPSGGGYTDTQYF
.	TRBV7-3	.	TRBJ2-5	TGTGCCAGCAGCTTAACGCCAGGGAACTTCGAGACCCAGTACTTC	CASSLTPGNFETQYF
TRBD2	TRBV14	.	TRBJ2-1	TGTGCCAGCAGCCAACCCTCGGTCTGGCTAGCGGGACGTAATGAGCAGTTCTTC	CASSQPSVWLAGRNEQFF
.	TRBV21-1	.	TRBJ2-2	TGTGCCAGCAGCAGAGGACTGACAACCGGGGAGCTGTTTTTT	CASSRGLTTGELFF
.	TRBV4-2	once	TRBJ1-1	TGTGCCAGCAGCCAATCCCCCGGGGTTGGCAGGGTGAACACTGAAGCTTTCTTT	CASSQSPGVGRVNTEAFF
.	TRBV9	.	TRBJ2-1	TGTGCCAGCAGCGCCCACGACAGCTCCTACAATGAGCAGTTCTTC	CASSAHDSSYNEQFF
.	TRBV10-3	few	TRBJ2-3	TGTGCCATCAGTGACAGCACAGATACGCAGTATTTT	CAISDSTDTQYF
.	TRBV14	.	TRBJ1-2	TGTGCCAGCAGCCAAGTCAGACTCTATGGCTACACCTTC	CASSQVRLYGYTF
.	TRBV6-5	.	TRBJ2-5	TGTGCCAGCAGTTACTCGAGAGGGACCCAGTACTTC	CASSYSRGTQYF
TRBD2	TRBV20-1	few	TRBJ2-3	TGCAGTGGCGCGGGCGGGGGGACAGATACGCAGTATTTT	CSGAGGGTDTQYF
.	TRBV29-1	.	TRBJ2-2	TGCAGCGCCCGACAAAAACTTCACACCGGGGAGCTGTTTTTT	CSARQKLHTGELFF
TRBD2	TRBV4-3	.	TRBJ2-1	TGCGCCAGCAGCCAACTGTTAGCGGGAGGCCGCAATGAGCAGTTCTTC	CASSQLLAGGRNEQFF
.	TRBV7-3	.	TRBJ2-1	TGTGCCAGCAGCTTCCAGGGGAGTCACAATGAGCAGTTCTTC	CASSFQGSHNEQFF
.	TRBV6-6	few	TRBJ2-7	TGTGCCAGCCACCCACGGGGAGGAGACGAGCAGTACTTC	CASHPRGGDEQYF
.	TRBV5-4	.	TRBJ2-5	TGTGCCAGCAGCTTGCCCACCGTCTCGGAGACCCAGTACTTC	CASSLPTVSETQYF
TRBD1	TRBV18	.	TRBJ1-1	TGTGCCAGCTCACCTAGACAGGGCTCCACTGAAGCTTTCTTT	CASSPRQGSTEAFF
TRBD1	TRBV28	.	TRBJ1-2	TGTGCCAGCAGTTTATATACAGGGGCTGGCTATGGCTACACCTTC	CASSLYTGAGYGYTF
.	TRBV29-1	.	TRBJ2-5	TGCAGCGTTGGAGGACTTCAAGAGACCCAGTACTTC	CSVGGLQETQYF
.	TRBV7-9	.	TRBJ1-1	TGTGCCAGCAGCTCGGGGGCCTTCAACACTGAAGCTTTCTTT	CASSSGAFNTEAFF
.	TRBV4-2	.	TRBJ2-5	TGTGCCAGCAGCCAAGATCTCGGAGCCGAGACCCAGTACTTC	CASSQDLGAETQYF
.	TRBV28	.	TRBJ2-3	TGTGCCAGCCGTCGGGTTAGCGCCACAGATACGCAGTATTTT	CASRRVSATDTQYF
.	TRBV14	.	TRBJ2-7	TGTGCCAGCAGTCCTCGGGGGTACGAGCAGTACTTC	CASSPRGYEQYF
.	TRBV6-5	.	TRBJ1-1	TGTGCCAGCAGTTCCCCCGACTCGGCTGAAGCTTTCTTT	CASSSPDSAEAFF
.	TRBV12-3/TRBV12-4	.	TRBJ2-5	TGTGCCAGCACTCTGGCAGAGGGGACCCAGTACTTC	CASTLAEGTQYF
TRBD2	TRBV6-2/TRBV6-3	.	TRBJ2-3	TGTGCCAGCAGTCGACTAGCGGGGTGGACAGATACGCAGTATTTT	CASSRLAGWTDTQYF
.	TRBV5-4	.	TRBJ2-5	TGTGCCAGCAGCCGTCAGATTCAAGAGACCCAGTACTTC	CASSRQIQETQYF
.	TRBV19	.	TRBJ2-1	TGTGCCAGTAGTCCCTTGGGGGGGCGTGATGATGAGCAGTTCTTC	CASSPLGGRDDEQFF
.	TRBV6-5	.	TRBJ2-1	TGTGCCAGCAGTTATTCCGGACGGGGGTACTCCTACAATGAGCAGTTCTTC	CASSYSGRGYSYNEQFF
TRBD1	TRBV9	.	TRBJ1-2	TGTGCCAGCAGCGTCACAGGGGACTATGGCTACACCTTC	CASSVTGDYGYTF
TRBD2	TRBV2	once	TRBJ2-3	TGTGCCAGCATCCCCTTTAGCGGGAGTACAGATACGCAGTATTTT	CASIPFSGSTDTQYF
TRBD1	TRBV7-9	few	TRBJ1-2	TGTGCCAGCAGCCTACAGGGGGCGGATGGCTACACCTTC	CASSLQGADGYTF
.	TRBV30	once	TRBJ2-7	TGTGCCTGGAGAACCTCCTACGAGCAGTACTTC	CAWRTSYEQYF
.	TRBV29-1	.	TRBJ1-1	TGCAGCGTAGACGACAGGTCCGGTGAAGCTTTCTTT	CSVDDRSGEAFF
TRBD2	TRBV28	.	TRBJ2-1	TGTGCCAGCAGTTTAGAGACAGCGGGACCGAGAGAGCAGTTCTTC	CASSLETAGPREQFF
TRBD1	TRBV2	.	TRBJ1-5	TGTGCCAGCAGTGGGACAGGGAGCAATCAGCCCCAGCATTTT	CASSGTGSNQPQHF
TRBD1	TRBV5-1	.	TRBJ1-1	TGCGCCAGCAGCTTGGTAGGGGGCGAGGACACTGAAGCTTTCTTT	CASSLVGGEDTEAFF
.	TRBV6-2/TRBV6-3	.	TRBJ1-2	TGTGCCAGCAGTGACGCAGGGTATTATGGCTACACCTTC	CASSDAGYYGYTF
.	TRBV3-1	.	TRBJ1-6	TGTGCCAGCAGCCAGACGCTCTATAATTCACCCCTCCACTTT	CASSQTLYNSPLHF
.	TRBV15	.	TRBJ2-2	TGTGCCACCAGCAGGGAACCGGGACAACATCCCGGGGAGCTGTTTTTT	CATSREPGQHPGELFF
.	TRBV29-1	.	TRBJ1-2	TGCAGCGTTTGGTCCAGGGGAGCTAACTATGGCTACACCTTC	CSVWSRGANYGYTF
.	TRBV5-4	.	TRBJ1-2	TGTGCCAGCAGCTTGCGGACGGCCGCATTTAACTATGGCTACACCTTC	CASSLRTAAFNYGYTF
.	TRBV15	once	TRBJ1-4	TGTGCCACCAGCAGACAGTATAATGAAAAACTGTTTTTT	CATSRQYNEKLFF
TRBD2	TRBV29-1	.	TRBJ2-1	TGCAGCACACCGGCGGGGGGACTAGCGGGAGATGAGCAGTTCTTC	CSTPAGGLAGDEQFF
.	TRBV29-1	.	TRBJ1-1	TGCAGCGTTGAAGTGGGAGGGGGCACTGAAGCTTTCTTT	CSVEVGGGTEAFF
TRBD1	TRBV29-1	.	TRBJ1-2	TGCAGCGTTGGCCCCAGGGGGGGAATCTATGGCTACACCTTC	CSVGPRGGIYGYTF
.	TRBV12-5	.	TRBJ1-5	TGTGCTAGTGGCCCTCCCGATCAGCCCCAGCATTTT	CASGPPDQPQHF
.	TRBV7-9	.	TRBJ1-5	TGTGCCAGCAGCTCGACAGTTCAGCCCCAGCATTTT	CASSSTVQPQHF
TRBD2	TRBV5-1	.	TRBJ2-1	TGCGCCAGCAGCTTGCGGGAGGGCTATGAGCAGTTCTTC	CASSLREGYEQFF
TRBD2	TRBV20-1	.	TRBJ2-1	TGCAGTGCCCGGGGACTAGCGGGTTACAATGAGCAGTTCTTC	CSARGLAGYNEQFF
.	TRBV24-1	.	TRBJ2-1	TGTGCCACCAGTGAGCCTACAGGGAGCTCCTACAATGAGCAGTTCTTC	CATSEPTGSSYNEQFF
.	TRBV11-1	.	TRBJ2-2	TGTGCCAGCAGCTTAGAGGGCGGGACTGCCGGGGAGCTGTTTTTT	CASSLEGGTAGELFF
TRBD1	TRBV18	.	TRBJ2-5	TGTGCCAGCTCACCCTCACAAGGGGGCGCAGGGGAGACCCAGTACTTC	CASSPSQGGAGETQYF
TRBD1	TRBV20-1	.	TRBJ1-5	TGCAGTGTTTGGACAGGGTGGGCTCAGCCCCAGCATTTT	CSVWTGWAQPQHF
.	TRBV19	.	TRBJ2-2	TGTGCCAGTAGTATGGCCAGGACCGGGGAGCTGTTTTTT	CASSMARTGELFF
.	TRBV11-1	.	TRBJ1-2	TGTGCCAGCAGCTTGGCGGACTATGGCTACACCTTC	CASSLADYGYTF
.	TRBV29-1	.	TRBJ1-1	TGCAGCGTTAGCTTTCGGGTGGTCACGGTAGCCTCTGAAGCTTTCTTT	CSVSFRVVTVASEAFF